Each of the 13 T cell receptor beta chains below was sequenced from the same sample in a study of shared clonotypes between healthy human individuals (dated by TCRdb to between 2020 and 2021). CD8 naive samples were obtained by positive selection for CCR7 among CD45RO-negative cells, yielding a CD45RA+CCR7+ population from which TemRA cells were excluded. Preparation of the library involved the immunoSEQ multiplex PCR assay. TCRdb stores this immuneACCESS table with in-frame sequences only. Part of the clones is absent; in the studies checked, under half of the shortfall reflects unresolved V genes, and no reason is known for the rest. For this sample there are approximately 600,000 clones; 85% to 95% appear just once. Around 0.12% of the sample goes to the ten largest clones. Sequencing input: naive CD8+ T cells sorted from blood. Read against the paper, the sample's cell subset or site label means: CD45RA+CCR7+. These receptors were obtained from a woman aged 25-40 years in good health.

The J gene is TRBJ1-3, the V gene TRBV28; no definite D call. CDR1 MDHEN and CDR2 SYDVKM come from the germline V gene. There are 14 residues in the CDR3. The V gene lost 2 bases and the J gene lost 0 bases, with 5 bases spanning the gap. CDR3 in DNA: TGTGCCAGCAGTTTAGAGCTCTCTGGAAACACCATATATTTT. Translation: CASSLELSGNTIYF.

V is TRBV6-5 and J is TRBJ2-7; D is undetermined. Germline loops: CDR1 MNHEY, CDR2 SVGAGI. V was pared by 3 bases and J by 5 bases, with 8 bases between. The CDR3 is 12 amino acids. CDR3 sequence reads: CASSYPPNEQYF. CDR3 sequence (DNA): TGTGCCAGCAGTTATCCCCCCAACGAGCAGTACTTC.

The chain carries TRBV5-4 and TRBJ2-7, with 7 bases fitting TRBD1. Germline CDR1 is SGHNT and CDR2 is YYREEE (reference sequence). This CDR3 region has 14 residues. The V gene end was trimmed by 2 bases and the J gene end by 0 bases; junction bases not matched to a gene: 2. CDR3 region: CASSFSGGSYEQYF. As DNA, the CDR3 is TGTGCCAGCAGCTTCTCAGGGGGCTCCTACGAGCAGTACTTC.

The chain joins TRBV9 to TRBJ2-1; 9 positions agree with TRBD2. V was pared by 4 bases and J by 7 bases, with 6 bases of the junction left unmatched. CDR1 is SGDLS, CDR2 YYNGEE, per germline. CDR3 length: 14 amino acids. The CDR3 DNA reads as TGTGCCAGCAGCTATAGCCTAGCGGGAAATGAGCAGTTCTTC. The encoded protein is CASSYSLAGNEQFF.

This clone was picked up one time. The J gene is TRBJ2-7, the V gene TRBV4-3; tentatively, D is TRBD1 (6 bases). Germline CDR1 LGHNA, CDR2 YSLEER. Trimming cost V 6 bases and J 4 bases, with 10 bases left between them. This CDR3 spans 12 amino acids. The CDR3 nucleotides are TGCGCCAGCAGTCACACAGGGTACGAGCAGTACTTC. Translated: CASSHTGYEQYF.

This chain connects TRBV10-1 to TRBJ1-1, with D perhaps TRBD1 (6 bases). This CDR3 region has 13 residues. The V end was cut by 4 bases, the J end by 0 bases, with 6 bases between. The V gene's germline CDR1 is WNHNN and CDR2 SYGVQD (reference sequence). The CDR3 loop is CASSGTVNTEAFF. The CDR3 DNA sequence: TGCGCCAGCAGTGGGACAGTGAACACTGAAGCTTTCTTT.

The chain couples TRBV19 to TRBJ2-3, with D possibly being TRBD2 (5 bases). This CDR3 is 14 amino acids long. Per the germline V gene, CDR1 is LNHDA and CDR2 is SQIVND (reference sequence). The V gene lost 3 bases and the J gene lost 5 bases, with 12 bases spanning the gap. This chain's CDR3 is CASSILADLDTQYF. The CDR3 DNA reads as TGTGCCAGTAGTATCCTAGCAGACTTAGATACGCAGTATTTT.

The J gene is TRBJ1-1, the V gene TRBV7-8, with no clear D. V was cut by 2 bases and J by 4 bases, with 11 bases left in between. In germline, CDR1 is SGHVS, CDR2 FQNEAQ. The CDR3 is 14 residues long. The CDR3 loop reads CASSLTAESTEAFF. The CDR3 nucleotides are TGTGCCAGCAGCTTAACGGCAGAGAGCACTGAAGCTTTCTTT.

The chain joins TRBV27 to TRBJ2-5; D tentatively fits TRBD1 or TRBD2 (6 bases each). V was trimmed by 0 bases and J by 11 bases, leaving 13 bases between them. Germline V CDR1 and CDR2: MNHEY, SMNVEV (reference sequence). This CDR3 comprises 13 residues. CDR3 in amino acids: CASSLSGAGSQYF. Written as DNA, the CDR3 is TGTGCCAGCAGTTTATCGGGGGCGGGAAGTCAGTACTTC.

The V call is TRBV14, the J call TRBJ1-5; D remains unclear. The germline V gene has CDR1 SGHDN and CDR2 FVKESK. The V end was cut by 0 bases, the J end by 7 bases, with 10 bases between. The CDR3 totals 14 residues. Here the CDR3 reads CASSQDSKGQPQHF. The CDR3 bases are TGTGCCAGCAGCCAAGATAGCAAGGGACAGCCCCAGCATTTT.

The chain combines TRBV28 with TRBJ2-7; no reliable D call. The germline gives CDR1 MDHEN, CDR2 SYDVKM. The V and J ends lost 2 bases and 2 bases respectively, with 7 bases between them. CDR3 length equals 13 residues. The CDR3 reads CASSLRSPYEQYF. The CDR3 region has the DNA TGTGCCAGCAGTTTACGGAGTCCCTACGAGCAGTACTTC.

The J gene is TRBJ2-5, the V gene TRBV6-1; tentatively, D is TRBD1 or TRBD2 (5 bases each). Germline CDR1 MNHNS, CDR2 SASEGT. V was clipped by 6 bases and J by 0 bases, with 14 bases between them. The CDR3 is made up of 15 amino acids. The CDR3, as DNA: TGTGCCAGCAGCCCGGGACCCCGTTACCAAGAGACCCAGTACTTC. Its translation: CASSPGPRYQETQYF.

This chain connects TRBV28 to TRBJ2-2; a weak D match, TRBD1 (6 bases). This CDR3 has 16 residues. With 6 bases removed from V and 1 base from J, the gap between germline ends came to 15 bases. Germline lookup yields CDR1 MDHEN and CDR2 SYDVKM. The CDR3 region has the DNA TGTGCCAGCAGGGAACGATCACAGGGGAACACCGGGGAGCTGTTTTTT. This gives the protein CASRERSQGNTGELFF.